This TCR beta chain was identified in a study of T cell therapy after organ transplantation (dated by TCRdb to between 2017 and 2020). Broadly, across the study: Autologous CMV-specific T cells, expanded in vitro for roughly 15 days with a peptide pool of 30 HLA class I and II CMV epitopes, were used as therapy products. Blood samples for the long-term post-therapy time point were collected 20 to 29 weeks after therapy was completed. Patients were given up to 6 doses of T cells at 2-week intervals and were followed for around 7 months after finishing therapy. Long-term post-therapy samples were obtainable from only about 80% of the 10 patients. About 80% of the ten patients were classed as clinical responders and two as nonresponders. The study was a follow-up TRBV repertoire analysis of an open-label phase I trial of autologous CMV-specific adoptive T cell therapy in solid-organ transplant recipients. The median number of CMV-specific T cells given to patients was 1.92 x 10^8, delivered over 2 to 6 intravenous infusions.

TRB CDR3 regions were amplified from genomic DNA with the immunoSEQ two-step, bias-controlled multiplex PCR assay. CDR3 libraries were sequenced on an Illumina NextSeq 500. The original methods were these. The immunoSEQ Analyzer platform was used for the initial alignment and bioinformatics, which included bias normalization against synthetic CDR3 analogs. Annotation of V, D and J genes was based on the definitions in the IMGT database. For further TRBV analyses, VDJtools version 1.1.10 and the R package tcR version 2.2.1.11 were used with default settings. GLIPH analysis was performed with version 1.0 using default settings. To test for significant clonotype frequency changes in CDR3 sequences with at least 5 reads, a 2-sided binomial test with Benjamini-Hochberg correction (alpha = 0.01) was used. This is the immuneACCESS table as TCRdb keeps it, with only in-frame sequences that have V and J called. A part of the clones is gone; compared with another copy, unresolved V genes explain less than half, and the rest is unexplained. D and trimming come from the DNA, and the V and J calls and clone size come from that table. This sample gives 15,000 to 20,000 clones in total; about 85% of them show up just once. Together, the top ten hold about a third of the sample.

Sample time point, as interpreted from the label and publication: 20-29 weeks after completion of therapy. Solid-organ transplant recipients with drug-resistant/recurrent cytomegalovirus were included as patients. Ten to eleven trial participants were selected for repertoire analysis based on availability of post-therapy peripheral blood mononuclear cells. Viable CD3+CD8+CD4- lymphocytes were sorted from PBMCs on a BD FACSAria III. The Qiagen DNeasy Kit was used to extract genomic DNA from the sorted cells. The trim is 0 bases for V and 4 bases for J, with a gap of 11 bases between the germline ends. CDR1 MRHNA and CDR2 SNTAGT are derived from the germline V gene. Counted from cysteine to phenylalanine, this CDR3 has 15 amino acids. Only the CDR3 DNA stays, 45 bases, in frame from base 1. General study outcomes and caveats: Assessment of confounders such as concurrent antirejection and antiviral medications was prevented by the small cohort. Fold change in CD8 clonality after therapy inversely correlated with pretherapy clonality, suggesting less biased repertoires were more receptive to remodeling. Marked pretherapy clonal expansions with minimal repertoire change after therapy were observed in nonresponders. Reconstitution after therapy appeared to involve both transferred clonotypes and endogenous clonotypes that were not detected in the therapy products. The small number of expansions detected in nonresponders may reflect reduced sample coverage resulting from poor CD8+ T cell yield.

This clone was picked up a small number of times. No antigen is known for it. No per-base quality is available; no much larger clone lies one base away. The rearranged chain carries TRBV6-4 and TRBJ2-3, with TRBD1 tentatively as D gene (6 bases match). The sample consisted of CD8+ T cells from blood, taken after autologous CMV-specific T cell therapy. The receptor was isolated from a human patient who had received a solid organ transplant and had CMV disease. Some T cells may have been brought in with the graft after a transplant. The CDR3 region reads CASSDSKGGADTQYF. The DNA is TGTGCCAGCAGTGACTCAAAAGGGGGAGCAGATACGCAGTATTTT.